This T cell receptor (beta chain) was captured in a study of T cell repertoires in cytomegalovirus infection. In TCRdb, the reads were re-called with MiXCR into one record per CDR3 protein. Here the sample spans approximately 150,000 distinct CDR3 sequences, roughly 17% being singletons. Only a few counts were recorded for this clonotype. Trimming left V 6 bases short and J 0 bases short, with 15 bases between. This CDR3 has 15 residues. CDR1 and CDR2 from the germline V gene are MDHEN and SYDVKM. The source is a human donor in good health (CMV status not recorded). Some clones in this sample may be carry-over from other donors' samples. The specimen sequenced was CD8+ T cells from PBMCs. This chain joins TRBV28 and TRBJ2-7, with no clear D. Here the CDR3 reads CASSPLVPLSYEQYF. The DNA for the CDR3 is TGTGCCAGCAGCCCCTTGGTCCCCCTCTCCTACGAGCAGTACTTC.